This T cell receptor (beta chain) was identified during a study of cytomegalovirus exposure and HLA in healthy donors. Trimming stripped 4 bases from V and 6 bases from J, with 9 bases between. The CDR3 runs 12 residues. The germline V gene has CDR1 SGHVS and CDR2 FNYEAQ. Samples came from healthy bone marrow donors. A multiplex PCR was run with 60 Vbeta primers and 13 Jbeta primers. Assay used: immunoSEQ multiplex PCR; TCRdb lists only in-frame clones, some missing. Among 200,000 or so clones listed, 80% to 85% were seen once. Sequencing was performed on PBMCs. V is TRBV7-6 and J is TRBJ1-1, with D perhaps matching TRBD1 (5 bases). The TCR comes from a boy aged 2 to 10 in good health and CMV-seronegative. CDR3 residues: CASSYGGSEAFF. CDR3 nucleotide sequence: TGTGCCAGCAGCTACGGGGGGTCTGAAGCTTTCTTT.